This TCR beta chain was captured by sequencing in a study of blood T cell repertoires in COVID-19. Across the study: COVID-19 samples from acute and convalescent phases originated in the United States, Italy and Spain. PBMCs, B-cell-depleted T cells, or T cells were the source of the cDNA or gDNA that made up the material.

Per the original data handling: For nucleated cells, counts were estimated from reference gene primer amplification. Only in-frame clones appear in the TCRdb table, and some are missing; sequencing was by immunoSEQ multiplex PCR. That table supplies the V and J calls and clone size; D and trimming were determined from the DNA. The sample records fewer than 250,000 clones, approximately 90% being singletons. CDR1 SGDLS and CDR2 YYNGEE come from the germline V gene. Trimming removed 4 bases at V and 2 bases at J, with 15 bases between. CDR3 length: 15 residues. This TCR was recovered from a man aged 35 to 55 with acute or convalescent COVID-19. What was sequenced was peripheral blood. J is TRBJ2-5 and V is TRBV9, with a weak D call TRBD1 (5 bases). The CDR3 DNA sequence: TGTGCCAGCAGCCATCCCTGGCAGGGTCAAGAGACCCAGTACTTC. As protein: CASSHPWQGQETQYF.